This TCR beta chain is drawn from a study of T cell responses to AZD1222 COVID-19 vaccine. Samples with a second dose at about 4 or about 12 weeks were pooled together. Germline-derived CDR1 and CDR2 are KGHSH and LQKENI. V was pared by 6 bases and J by 6 bases, with 13 bases of the junction left unmatched. The CDR3 is 15 residues long. TCRdb keeps only in-frame clones here, not all; method: immunoSEQ multiplex PCR. The repertoire has about 200,000 clones, 85% to 95% of them found once; the top ten carry roughly 1%. This clonotype was obtained from an adult who received the AZD1222 COVID-19 vaccine. The starting material was peripheral blood, obtained 28 days after the second AZD1222 dose. V is TRBV18 and J is TRBJ1-1; 7 nucleotides match TRBD1. The DNA for the CDR3 is TGTGCCAGCTCTCCTCTGACAGGGTCTGTCTCTGAAGCTTTCTTT. Translation gives CASSPLTGSVSEAFF.